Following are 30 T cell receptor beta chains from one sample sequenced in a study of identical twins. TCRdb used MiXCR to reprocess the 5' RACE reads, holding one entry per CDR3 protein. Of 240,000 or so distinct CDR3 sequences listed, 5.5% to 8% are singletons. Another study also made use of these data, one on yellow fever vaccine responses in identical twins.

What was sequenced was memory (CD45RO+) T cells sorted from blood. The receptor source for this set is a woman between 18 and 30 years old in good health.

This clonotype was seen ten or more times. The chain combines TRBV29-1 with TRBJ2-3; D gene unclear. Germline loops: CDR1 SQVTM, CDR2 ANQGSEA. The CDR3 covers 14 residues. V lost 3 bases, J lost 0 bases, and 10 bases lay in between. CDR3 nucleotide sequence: TGCAGCGTTGATCGCCCTCCTAGCACAGATACGCAGTATTTT. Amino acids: CSVDRPPSTDTQYF.

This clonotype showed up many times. The CDR3 spells CAISPTSGVKEDTQYF. The CDR3 bases are TGTGCCATCAGCCCCACTAGCGGGGTTAAGGAGGATACGCAGTATTTT. The rearrangement joins TRBV10-3 to TRBJ2-3, with TRBD2 identical over 10 bases. CDR3 length: 16 amino acids. With 6 bases clipped from V and 6 bases from J, the junction kept 12 bases outside the gene matches. CDR1 and CDR2 (germline): ENHRY, SYGVKD.

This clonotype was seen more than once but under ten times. In nucleotides, the CDR3 is TGTGCCAGCAGTGAAGCTAGCTACAATGAGCAGTTCTTC. Translating it yields CASSEASYNEQFF. The chain carries TRBV2 and TRBJ2-1, with D hard to call. The V gene lost 0 bases and the J gene lost 3 bases, with 3 bases spanning the gap. The CDR3 sequence is 13 residues long. CDR1 is SNHLY, CDR2 FYNNEI, per germline.

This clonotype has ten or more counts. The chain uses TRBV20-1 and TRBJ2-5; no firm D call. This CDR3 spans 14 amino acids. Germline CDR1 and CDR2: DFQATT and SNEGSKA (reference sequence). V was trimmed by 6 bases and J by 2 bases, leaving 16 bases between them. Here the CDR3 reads CSAQARIIQETQYF. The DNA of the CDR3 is TGCAGTGCCCAAGCACGGATTATTCAAGAGACCCAGTACTTC.

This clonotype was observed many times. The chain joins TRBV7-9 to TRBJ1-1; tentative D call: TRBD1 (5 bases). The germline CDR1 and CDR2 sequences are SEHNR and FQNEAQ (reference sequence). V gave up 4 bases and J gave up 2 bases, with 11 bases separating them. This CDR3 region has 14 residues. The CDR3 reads CASSSKDRNTEAFF. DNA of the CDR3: TGTGCCAGCAGCTCTAAAGACAGAAACACTGAAGCTTTCTTT.

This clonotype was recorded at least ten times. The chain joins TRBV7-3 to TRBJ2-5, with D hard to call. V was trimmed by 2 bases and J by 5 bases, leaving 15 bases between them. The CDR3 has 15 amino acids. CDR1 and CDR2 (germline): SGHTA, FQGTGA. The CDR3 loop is CASSLYASWVETQYF. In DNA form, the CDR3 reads TGTGCCAGCAGCTTATATGCCTCGTGGGTGGAGACCCAGTACTTC.

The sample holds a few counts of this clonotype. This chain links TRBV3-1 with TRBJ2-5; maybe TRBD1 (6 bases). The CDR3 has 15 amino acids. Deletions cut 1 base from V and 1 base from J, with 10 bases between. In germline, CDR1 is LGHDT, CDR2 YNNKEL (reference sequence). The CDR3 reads CASSQVTGPQETQYF. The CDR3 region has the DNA TGTGCCAGCAGCCAAGTAACAGGGCCCCAAGAGACCCAGTACTTC.

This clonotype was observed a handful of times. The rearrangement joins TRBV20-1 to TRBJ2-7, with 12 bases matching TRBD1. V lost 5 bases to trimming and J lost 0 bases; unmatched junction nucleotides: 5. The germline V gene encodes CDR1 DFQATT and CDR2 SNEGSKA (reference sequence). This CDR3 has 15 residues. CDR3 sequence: CSALMGQGASYEQYF. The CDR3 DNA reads TGCAGTGCTTTAATGGGACAGGGGGCCTCCTACGAGCAGTACTTC.

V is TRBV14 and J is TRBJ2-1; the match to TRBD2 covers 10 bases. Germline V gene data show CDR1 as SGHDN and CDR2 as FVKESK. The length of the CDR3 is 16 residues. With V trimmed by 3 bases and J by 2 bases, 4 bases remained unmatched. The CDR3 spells CASSQTSGRTYNEQFF. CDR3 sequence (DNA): TGTGCCAGCAGCCAGACTAGCGGGCGAACCTACAATGAGCAGTTCTTC.

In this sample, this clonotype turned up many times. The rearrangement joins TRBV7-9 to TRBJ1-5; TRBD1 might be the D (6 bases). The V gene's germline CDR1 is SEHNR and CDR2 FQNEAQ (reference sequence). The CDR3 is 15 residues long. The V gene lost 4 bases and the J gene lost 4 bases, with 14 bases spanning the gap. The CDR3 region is CASSSTGTRNQPQHF. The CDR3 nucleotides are TGTGCCAGCAGCTCTACCGGGACAAGAAATCAGCCCCAGCATTTT.

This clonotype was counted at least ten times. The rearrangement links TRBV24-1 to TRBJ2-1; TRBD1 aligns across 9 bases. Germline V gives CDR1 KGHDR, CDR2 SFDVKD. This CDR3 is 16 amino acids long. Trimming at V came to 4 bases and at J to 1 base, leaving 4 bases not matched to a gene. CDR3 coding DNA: TGTGCCACCAGTGACATGACAGGGGGATCCTACAATGAGCAGTTCTTC. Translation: CATSDMTGGSYNEQFF.

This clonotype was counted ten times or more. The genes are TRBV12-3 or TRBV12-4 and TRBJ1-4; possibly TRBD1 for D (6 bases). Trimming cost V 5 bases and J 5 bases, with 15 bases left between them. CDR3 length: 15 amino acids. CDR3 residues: CASSPEDSTNEKLFF. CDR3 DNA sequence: TGTGCCAGCAGTCCCGAGGACAGCACAAATGAAAAACTGTTTTTT.

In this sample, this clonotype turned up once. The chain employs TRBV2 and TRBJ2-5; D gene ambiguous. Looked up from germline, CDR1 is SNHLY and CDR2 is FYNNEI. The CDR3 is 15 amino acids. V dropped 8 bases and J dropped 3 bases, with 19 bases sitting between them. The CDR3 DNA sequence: TGTGCCAGCGGAAAAGCCGCCGGGCAGGAAGAGACCCAGTACTTC. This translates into CASGKAAGQEETQYF.

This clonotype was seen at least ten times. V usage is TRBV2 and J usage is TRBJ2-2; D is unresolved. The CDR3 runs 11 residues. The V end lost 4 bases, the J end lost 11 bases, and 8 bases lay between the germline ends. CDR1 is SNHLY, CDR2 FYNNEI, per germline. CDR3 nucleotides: TGTGCCAGCAGTGTCTCCTATGAGCTGTTTTTT. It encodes CASSVSYELFF.

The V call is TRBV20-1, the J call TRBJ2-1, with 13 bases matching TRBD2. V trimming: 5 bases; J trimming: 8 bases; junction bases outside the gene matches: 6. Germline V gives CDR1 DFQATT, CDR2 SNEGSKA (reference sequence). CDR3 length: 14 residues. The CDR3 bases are TGCAGTGCTCGTACTAGCGGGGGGGCCCATGAGCAGTTCTTC. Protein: CSARTSGGAHEQFF.

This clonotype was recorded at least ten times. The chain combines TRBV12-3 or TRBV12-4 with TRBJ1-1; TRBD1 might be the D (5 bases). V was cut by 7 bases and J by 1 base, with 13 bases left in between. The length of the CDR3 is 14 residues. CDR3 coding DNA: TGTGCCAGCACTCAATCTCAGGGGAACACTGAAGCTTTCTTT. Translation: CASTQSQGNTEAFF.

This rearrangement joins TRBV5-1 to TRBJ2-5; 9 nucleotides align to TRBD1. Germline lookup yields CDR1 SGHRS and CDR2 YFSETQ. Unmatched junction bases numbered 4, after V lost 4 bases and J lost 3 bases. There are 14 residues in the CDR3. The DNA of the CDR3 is TGCGCCAGCAGCCGACAGGGGGTGGAAGAGACCCAGTACTTC. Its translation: CASSRQGVEETQYF.

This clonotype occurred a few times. The CDR3 region is CASRTGLADTQYF. The DNA for the CDR3 is TGTGCCAGCAGAACGGGACTAGCAGATACGCAGTATTTT. This sequence joins TRBV2 and TRBJ2-3, with 8 bases lining up with TRBD2. Germline lookup yields CDR1 SNHLY and CDR2 FYNNEI. The CDR3 covers 13 residues. V gave up 6 bases and J gave up 4 bases; unmatched junction bases: 3. Looking up the rest from reference TRBV2 and TRBJ2-3 gives the full variable domain: EPEVTQTPSHQVTQMGQEVILRCVPISNHLYFYWYRQILGQKVEFLVSFYNNEISEKSEIFDDQFSVERPDGSNFTLKIRSTKLEDSAMYFCASRTGLADTQYFGPGTRLTVL.

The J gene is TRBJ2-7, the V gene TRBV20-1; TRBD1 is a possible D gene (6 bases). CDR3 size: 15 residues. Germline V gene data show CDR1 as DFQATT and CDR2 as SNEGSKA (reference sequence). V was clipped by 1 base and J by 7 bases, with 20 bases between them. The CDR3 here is CSARGTPGTIEEQYF. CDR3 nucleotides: TGCAGTGCTAGAGGTACACCGGGGACAATAGAGGAGCAGTACTTC.

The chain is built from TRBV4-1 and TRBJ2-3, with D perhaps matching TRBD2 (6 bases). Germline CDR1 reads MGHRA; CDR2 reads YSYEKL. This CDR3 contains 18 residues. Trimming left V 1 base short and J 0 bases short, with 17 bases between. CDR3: CASSQVASAGTSTDTQYF. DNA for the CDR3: TGCGCCAGCAGCCAAGTTGCCAGTGCGGGGACTAGCACAGATACGCAGTATTTT.

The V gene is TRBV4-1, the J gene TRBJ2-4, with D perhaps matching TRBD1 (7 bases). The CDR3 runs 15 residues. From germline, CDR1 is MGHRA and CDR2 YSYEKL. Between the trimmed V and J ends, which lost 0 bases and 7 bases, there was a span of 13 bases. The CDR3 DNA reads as TGCGCCAGCAGCCAAGACCCGGCAGGGGGGAACATTCAGTACTTC. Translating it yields CASSQDPAGGNIQYF.

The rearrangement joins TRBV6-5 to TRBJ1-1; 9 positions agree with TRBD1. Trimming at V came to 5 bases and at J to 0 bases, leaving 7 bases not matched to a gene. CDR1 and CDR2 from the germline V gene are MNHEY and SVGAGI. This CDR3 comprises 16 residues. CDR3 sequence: CASSHRTGEMNTEAFF. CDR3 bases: TGTGCCAGCAGTCACAGGACAGGGGAGATGAACACTGAAGCTTTCTTT.

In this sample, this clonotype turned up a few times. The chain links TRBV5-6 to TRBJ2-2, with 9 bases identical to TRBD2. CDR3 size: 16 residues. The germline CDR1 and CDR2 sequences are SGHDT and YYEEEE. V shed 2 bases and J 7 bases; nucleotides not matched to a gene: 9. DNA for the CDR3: TGTGCCAGCAGCTTTCTGCCTAGCGGGGTCGGCGGGGAGCTGTTTTTT. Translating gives CASSFLPSGVGGELFF.

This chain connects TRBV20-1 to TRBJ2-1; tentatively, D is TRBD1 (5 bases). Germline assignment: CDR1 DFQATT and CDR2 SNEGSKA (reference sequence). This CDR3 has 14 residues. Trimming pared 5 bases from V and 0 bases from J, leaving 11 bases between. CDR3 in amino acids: CSARTPSSYNEQFF. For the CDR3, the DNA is TGCAGTGCTCGGACACCGAGCTCCTACAATGAGCAGTTCTTC.

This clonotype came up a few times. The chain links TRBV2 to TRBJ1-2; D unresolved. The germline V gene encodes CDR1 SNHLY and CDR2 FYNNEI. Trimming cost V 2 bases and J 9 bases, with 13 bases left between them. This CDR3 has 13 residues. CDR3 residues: CASSEWSGRSYTF. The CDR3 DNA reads TGTGCCAGCAGTGAATGGTCAGGTAGGAGCTACACCTTC. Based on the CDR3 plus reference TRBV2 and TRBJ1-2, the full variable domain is EPEVTQTPSHQVTQMGQEVILRCVPISNHLYFYWYRQILGQKVEFLVSFYNNEISEKSEIFDDQFSVERPDGSNFTLKIRSTKLEDSAMYFCASSEWSGRSYTFGSGTRLTVV.

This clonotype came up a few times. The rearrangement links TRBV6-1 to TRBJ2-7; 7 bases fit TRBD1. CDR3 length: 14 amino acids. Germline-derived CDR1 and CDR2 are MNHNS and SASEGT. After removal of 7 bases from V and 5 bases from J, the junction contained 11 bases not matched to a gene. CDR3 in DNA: TGTGCCAGCACCCAGACAGGGAGTAGCCACGAGCAGTACTTC. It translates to CASTQTGSSHEQYF.

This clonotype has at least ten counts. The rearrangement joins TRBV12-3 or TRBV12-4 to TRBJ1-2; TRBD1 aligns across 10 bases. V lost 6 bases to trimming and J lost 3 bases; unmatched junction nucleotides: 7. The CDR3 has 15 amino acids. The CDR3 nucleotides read TGTGCCAGCAGCCCGGGACAGGGGAAGGACTATGGCTACACCTTC. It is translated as CASSPGQGKDYGYTF.

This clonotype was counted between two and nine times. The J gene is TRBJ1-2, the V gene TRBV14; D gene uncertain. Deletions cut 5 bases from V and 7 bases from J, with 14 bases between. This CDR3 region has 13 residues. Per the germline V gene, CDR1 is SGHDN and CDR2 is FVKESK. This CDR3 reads CASSSATIGGYTF. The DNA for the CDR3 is TGTGCCAGCAGCTCCGCGACCATTGGTGGCTACACCTTC.

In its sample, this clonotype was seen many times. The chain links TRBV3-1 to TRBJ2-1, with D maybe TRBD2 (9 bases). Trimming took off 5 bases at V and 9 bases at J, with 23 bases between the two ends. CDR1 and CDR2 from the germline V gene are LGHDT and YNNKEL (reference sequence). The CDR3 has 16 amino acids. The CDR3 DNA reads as TGTGCCAGCAGCGATACAGGGGGACTAGCCCTCTCTGAGCAGTTCTTC. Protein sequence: CASSDTGGLALSEQFF.

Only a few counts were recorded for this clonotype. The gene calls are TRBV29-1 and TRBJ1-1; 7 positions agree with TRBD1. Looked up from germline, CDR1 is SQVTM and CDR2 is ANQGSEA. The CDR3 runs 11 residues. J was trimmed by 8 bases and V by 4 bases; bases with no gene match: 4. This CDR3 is CSVVGGGEAFF. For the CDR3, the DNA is TGCAGCGTTGTTGGAGGGGGCGAAGCTTTCTTT. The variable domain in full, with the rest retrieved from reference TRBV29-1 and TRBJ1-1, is SAVISQKPSRDICQRGTSLTIQCQVDSQVTMMFWYRQQPGQSLTLIATANQGSEATYESGFVIDKFPISRPNLTFSTLTVSNMSPEDSSIYLCSVVGGGEAFFGQGTRLTVV.